This is a list of T cell receptor beta chains from one sample in a study of OX40 agonist ivuxolimab in advanced cancers. Profiled with immunoSEQ multiplex PCR; TCRdb holds only in-frame clones, not every one. The repertoire consists of 85,000 to 95,000 clones, with 89% occurring once and the leading ten covering about 0.3%. This specimen consisted of CD4+ or CD8+ T cells sorted from blood, obtained in a trial of the OX40 agonist ivuxolimab. The receptors shown here come from an adult with an advanced solid tumor such as melanoma, head and neck, liver or kidney cancer. CDR3s include the opening cysteine and the closing phenylalanine or tryptophan. D genes are given only for firm matches. Where a row states a size, it is once, few, many or the class of an expanded clone; other rows omit it.

-	TRBV4-1	TRBJ2-2	-	CASSRGHTFTGELFF	TGCGCCAGCAGCCGAGGACATACCTTCACCGGGGAGCTGTTTTTT
-	TRBV7-9	TRBJ2-1	TRBD2	CASSPPAGAAYEQFF	TGTGCCAGCAGCCCCCCGGCGGGAGCTGCCTATGAGCAGTTCTTC
once	TRBV19	TRBJ1-1	-	CASSAQVNTEAFF	TGTGCCAGTAGTGCACAGGTGAACACTGAAGCTTTCTTT
-	TRBV6-1	TRBJ1-5	-	CASSEGQVGNQPQHF	TGTGCCAGCAGTGAAGGACAAGTGGGCAATCAGCCCCAGCATTTT
-	TRBV5-4	TRBJ1-6	TRBD1	CASSSRTGKVSGNSPLHF	TGTGCCAGCAGCTCCCGGACAGGGAAAGTCTCGGGTAATTCACCCCTCCACTTT
-	TRBV5-1	TRBJ1-1	TRBD1	CASSPRTGMGTEAFF	TGCGCCAGCAGCCCAAGGACAGGGATGGGCACTGAAGCTTTCTTT
-	TRBV25-1	TRBJ2-1	-	CASSELGVRGPYNEQFF	TGTGCCAGCAGTGAATTAGGAGTGCGGGGGCCTTACAATGAGCAGTTCTTC
once	TRBV6-1	TRBJ1-2	-	CASRGQQRDTF	TGTGCCAGCAGAGGCCAACAGAGGGACACCTTC
-	TRBV5-1	TRBJ1-1	-	CASSPKVGGLLQGVSEAFF	TGCGCCAGCAGCCCCAAGGTCGGGGGCCTGCTTCAGGGCGTATCTGAAGCTTTCTTT
-	TRBV6-6	TRBJ2-7	-	CATSSGGHEQYF	TGTGCCACCTCCTCGGGGGGCCACGAGCAGTACTTC
-	TRBV2	TRBJ2-3	-	CASSLFSETDTQYF	TGTGCCAGCAGCCTCTTCTCGGAGACAGATACGCAGTATTTT
-	TRBV19	TRBJ1-5	-	CASSISGTSFDQPQHF	TGTGCCAGTAGTATTTCGGGGACCTCTTTTGATCAGCCCCAGCATTTT
-	TRBV28	TRBJ2-7	TRBD2	CASRGTSGRPFSYEQYF	TGTGCCAGCAGAGGGACTAGCGGGAGGCCCTTCTCCTACGAGCAGTACTTC
-	TRBV28	TRBJ2-5	TRBD2	CASNSPTGGPETQYF	TGTGCCAGCAATTCTCCCACGGGAGGGCCGGAGACCCAGTACTTC
-	TRBV10-3	TRBJ2-7	TRBD1	CAISGGTGSEQYF	TGTGCCATCAGTGGGGGGACAGGTAGCGAGCAGTACTTC